This T cell receptor (beta chain) appears in the sequencing data of a study of CD8 T cells in ankylosing spondylitis (dated by TCRdb to 2015 to 2018). The study in broad terms: To find TCR variants linked to disease, the study profiled T cell receptor beta repertoires in ankylosing spondylitis patients and healthy donors. Peripheral blood was sampled, and synovial fluid was additionally collected from ankylosing spondylitis patients. In total, the full study cohort was made up of roughly 110 healthy donors and about two dozen ankylosing spondylitis patients. Results and caveats for the whole study, not just this receptor: A CD8+ phenotype was shown by the disease-linked clones, which were found at relatively low frequencies in peripheral blood. Some motif variants were previously reported in synovial fluid and blood of reactive arthritis patients, suggesting common disease-initiation mechanisms. A TCR beta motif made up of under ten highly homologous amino acid variants appeared to be characteristic of blood from ankylosing spondylitis patients. The disease-linked clones were reported as significantly enriched in matched synovial fluid samples from ankylosing spondylitis patients.

Sequencing took place on an Illumina HiSeq 2500. Quantitative 5'-RACE with molecular barcodes was the method used to prepare the TCR beta libraries. The paper's data handling went like this. A new computational method based on a probabilistic model of VDJ rearrangement was used to identify disease-linked TCR variants. TCRdb redid the processing of the public reads, applying fastp at Q25 and MiXCR, and retained in-frame beta chains. Merged by CDR3 protein, the rows form single entries marked with the most common genes and DNA. TCRdb, not the original authors, processed these V and J calls. The sample table records 250,000 or so distinct CDR3 sequences; 20% to 30% of these occur just once. The ten largest clones capture 0.5% to 0.75% of the sample. The junction carries 9 bases between V and J, which are trimmed by 2 bases and 2 bases respectively. The CDR3 runs 13 residues from the cysteine to the phenylalanine. Of all the DNA, just the CDR3 is kept, 39 bases in frame from base 1. CDR1 is given as DFQATT and CDR2 as SNEGSKA, both from the germline V gene (reference sequence).

This clonotype was counted between two and nine times. It has no known antigen specificity. Base qualities are not recorded, but no much larger clone differs from it by a single base. The sequence was obtained from a male donor with ankylosing spondylitis or in good health (not recorded which). The sample consisted of blood, either unsorted or a sorted T cell fraction (not recorded which). Recombination linked TRBV20-1 to TRBJ2-5; a confident D gene designation cannot be given. The CDR3 region: CSARRGAQETQYF. The nucleotides read TGCAGTGCTAGAAGAGGCGCTCAAGAGACCCAGTACTTC.